This T cell receptor (beta chain) is drawn from a study of blood T cell repertoires in COVID-19. Overall study context: The study drew acute and convalescent COVID-19 samples from the United States, Italy and Spain. The cDNA or gDNA used as material had been derived from T cells, B-cell-depleted T cells, or PBMCs.

While infection was still active, Seattle patients were enrolled and then followed longitudinally. The length of the CDR3 is 14 residues. V lost 3 bases, J lost 5 bases, and 6 bases stayed unmatched. CDR1 and CDR2 (germline): LNHDA, SQIVND (reference sequence). In its sample, this clone was seen once. As processed by the authors: For nucleated cells, counts were estimated from reference gene primer amplification. TCRdb's copy holds only in-frame clones and misses some; the assay was immunoSEQ multiplex PCR. V and J calls and clone size are those listed in that table; D and trimming were worked out from the DNA. The sample holds 60,000 to 90,000 clones; roughly 84% are singletons and the top ten take roughly 11%.

What was sequenced was peripheral blood. The TCR was taken from a man aged 55 to 69 with COVID-19, enrolled during active disease. The chain uses TRBV19 and TRBJ2-5, with TRBD1 matching over 7 bases. The CDR3 DNA reads TGTGCCAGTAGTATCCAAGGGGGCGGGGAGACCCAGTACTTC. This translates into CASSIQGGGETQYF.